This T cell receptor (beta chain) emerged from a study of CD8+ T cells in alopecia areata. Extracted RNA was reverse transcribed into cDNA, the sequencing template. Produced via immunoSEQ multiplex PCR; TCRdb's table is partial and in-frame only. The sample has 90,000 to 100,000 clones, 41% seen once. The CDR3 runs to 15 residues. Per germline, CDR1 SGHDN and CDR2 FVKESK. Trimming took off 4 bases at V and 5 bases at J, with 18 bases between the two ends. This rearrangement joins TRBV14 to TRBJ2-7; D may match TRBD1 or TRBD2 (6 bases each). Material for sequencing was CD4+ T cells sorted from blood. The sequence came from a human donor with alopecia areata. The CDR3 sequence is CASSRGHGGIHEQYF. The DNA for the CDR3 is TGTGCCAGCAGCCGAGGCCACGGGGGCATCCACGAGCAGTACTTC.